The next 27 T cell receptor beta chains were all read from a single sample in a study of blood T cell repertoires in COVID-19. TCRdb's table, derived via immunoSEQ multiplex PCR, lists solely in-frame clones and lacks some. There are just under 65,000 clones in the sample; around 76% occur only once, and about 50% lies in the top ten. The sample was peripheral blood. These receptors came from a woman aged 80 or older with acute or convalescent COVID-19.

This clone was seen only a few times. V usage is TRBV11-2 and J usage is TRBJ2-3; 8 nucleotides align to TRBD2. CDR1 is SGHAT and CDR2 is FQNNGV in the germline V gene. V was clipped by 3 bases and J by 0 bases; unmatched bases: 2. The CDR3 covers 15 residues. The CDR3: CASSFASGSTDTQYF. CDR3 DNA: TGTGCCAGCAGCTTCGCTAGCGGGAGCACAGATACGCAGTATTTT.

This chain uses TRBV1 with TRBJ1-2; the tabulated D call, TRBD1, remains unverified against the DNA. TRBV1 is designated a pseudogene. The CDR3 is made up of 20 amino acids. In nucleotides, the CDR3 is TGCACCAGCAGCCAAGATAACGGGCCGGGACATTTAGTAGCTAACTATGGCTACACCTTC. This sequence encodes CTSSQDNGPGHLVANYGYTF.

This sequence joins TRBV5-1 and TRBJ2-7, with TRBD2 as a possible D gene (5 bases). Germline CDR1 and CDR2: SGHRS and YFSETQ. This CDR3 spans 14 amino acids. V was cut by 0 bases and J by 2 bases, with 9 bases left in between. CDR3 nucleotides: TGCGCCAGCAGCTTGGGCGGGCTCGCCTACGAGCAGTACTTC. Protein: CASSLGGLAYEQYF.

The chain uses TRBV5-1 and TRBJ1-2; TRBD1 matches at 10 bases. The CDR3 covers 14 residues. V lost 5 bases and J lost 4; bases outside the gene matches: 5. Looked up from germline, CDR1 is SGHRS and CDR2 is YFSETQ. The CDR3 here is CASRPGQGFYGYTF. CDR3 nucleotide sequence: TGCGCCAGCAGGCCGGGACAGGGGTTCTATGGCTACACCTTC.

The CDR3 reads CSARSGNEQYF. The CDR3 coding sequence is TGCAGTGCCAGATCAGGGAACGAGCAGTACTTC. The chain combines TRBV20-1 with TRBJ2-7, with D possibly TRBD1 on 5 matching bases. Trimming removed 6 bases at V and 5 bases at J, with 11 bases between. The CDR3 consists of 11 residues. CDR1 and CDR2 from the germline V gene are DFQATT and SNEGSKA (reference sequence).

This clone appeared a single time. This chain links TRBV5-1 with TRBJ1-6; the match to TRBD1 covers 9 bases. Trimming removed 4 bases from V and 4 bases from J; junction bases left unmatched: 9. Germline CDR1 SGHRS, CDR2 YFSETQ. The CDR3 spans 17 residues. CDR3 nucleotide sequence: TGCGCCAGCAGCGTGGGGACAGGGAACCCGTATAATTCACCCCTCCACTTT. It translates to CASSVGTGNPYNSPLHF.

V usage is TRBV10-2 and J usage is TRBJ2-1, with TRBD1 matching 9 bases. V shed 5 bases and J 5 bases; nucleotides not matched to a gene: 4. This CDR3 has 14 amino acids. Per the germline V gene, CDR1 is WSHSY and CDR2 is SAAADI. The CDR3 loop reads CASSQQGANNEQFF. In DNA, the CDR3 is TGCGCCAGCAGTCAACAGGGGGCAAACAATGAGCAGTTCTTC.

The V call is TRBV19, the J call TRBJ2-2, with 7 bases lining up with TRBD1. CDR1 and CDR2 (germline): LNHDA, SQIVND (reference sequence). V was pared by 4 bases and J by 6 bases, with 2 bases of the junction left unmatched. The length of the CDR3 is 13 residues. CDR3 loop: CASSTTGAGELFF. CDR3 coding DNA: TGTGCCAGTAGTACTACAGGGGCCGGGGAGCTGTTTTTT.

V is TRBV29-1 and J is TRBJ1-2, with TRBD1 matching 8 bases. There are 14 residues in the CDR3. The germline V gene has CDR1 SQVTM and CDR2 ANQGSEA. The J segment lost 6 bases and the V segment lost 3 bases, leaving 9 bases of the junction unmatched. The CDR3 DNA reads TGCAGCGTTGAGGGGGGACAGGCCATTCATGGCTACACCTTC. Its translation: CSVEGGQAIHGYTF.

The table lists this clone with many counts. The chain combines TRBV5-1 with TRBJ2-5; 14 bases are a match to TRBD2. The junction had 8 bases not matched to a gene; V was cut back by 4 bases and J by 6 bases. Germline CDR1 SGHRS, CDR2 YFSETQ. This CDR3 spans 16 amino acids. The CDR3 DNA reads as TGCGCCAGCAGCCCGGGCGGGACTAGCGGGAGAAAGACCCAGTACTTC. As protein: CASSPGGTSGRKTQYF.

The chain employs TRBV7-3 and TRBJ2-5, with D perhaps matching TRBD1 (5 bases). Per the germline V gene, CDR1 is SGHTA and CDR2 is FQGTGA. This CDR3 is built from 14 residues. V dropped 5 bases and J dropped 2 bases, with 12 bases sitting between them. CDR3 region: CASSTLRGQETQYF. Written as DNA, the CDR3 is TGTGCCAGCAGCACACTAAGGGGTCAAGAGACCCAGTACTTC. The whole variable domain, filled in from reference TRBV7-3 and TRBJ2-5, reads GAGVSQTPSNKVTEKGKYVELRCDPISGHTALYWYRQSLGQGPEFLIYFQGTGAADDSGLPNDRFFAVRPEGSVSTLKIQRTERGDSAVYLCASSTLRGQETQYFGPGTRLLVL.

V usage is TRBV28 and J usage is TRBJ1-2, with D unresolved. Germline CDR1 MDHEN, CDR2 SYDVKM. V was trimmed by 10 bases and J by 4 bases, leaving 10 bases between them. There are 11 residues in the CDR3. In DNA form, the CDR3 reads TGTGCCACCACGACTCTCTATGGCTACACCTTC. Translation gives CATTTLYGYTF.

The chain uses TRBV9 and TRBJ1-2; D is perhaps TRBD1 (6 bases). V lost 3 bases, J lost 2 bases, and 11 bases lay in between. This CDR3 comprises 14 residues. Per germline, CDR1 SGDLS and CDR2 YYNGEE. The chain's CDR3 is CASSATGINYGYTF. CDR3 DNA: TGTGCCAGCAGCGCAACAGGGATAAACTATGGCTACACCTTC. Full variable domain (missing parts from reference TRBV9 and TRBJ1-2): DSGVTQTPKHLITATGQRVTLRCSPRSGDLSVYWYQQSLDQGLQFLIQYYNGEERAKGNILERFSAQQFPDLHSELNLSSLELGDSALYFCASSATGINYGYTFGSGTRLTVV.

The gene calls are TRBV30 and TRBJ2-3, with D possibly being TRBD2 (6 bases). V shed 3 bases and J shed 5 bases, with 21 bases lying between them. Germline V gene data show CDR1 as GTSNPN and CDR2 as SVGIG (reference sequence). This CDR3 region has 16 residues. CDR3 DNA sequence: TGTGCCTGGAGCCGCGGGTTAGCGGTGGGAGAAGATACGCAGTATTTT. This sequence encodes CAWSRGLAVGEDTQYF. Full variable domain (rest looked up from reference TRBV30 and TRBJ2-3): SQTIHQWPATLVQPVGSPLSLECTVEGTSNPNLYWYRQAAGRGLQLLFYSVGIGQISSEVPQNLSASRPQDRQFILSSKKLLLSDSGFYLCAWSRGLAVGEDTQYFGPGTRLTVL.

The V call is TRBV18, the J call TRBJ2-1; unclear D gene. Germline CDR1 is KGHSH and CDR2 is LQKENI. This CDR3 is built from 14 residues. Trimming pared 0 bases from V and 8 bases from J, leaving 11 bases between. Here the CDR3 reads CASSPPALAYEQFF. CDR3 DNA sequence: TGTGCCAGCTCACCACCGGCCCTCGCTTATGAGCAGTTCTTC.

V gene TRBV2 combines with J gene TRBJ2-7; 9 bases align to TRBD2. The germline CDR1 and CDR2 sequences are SNHLY and FYNNEI. This CDR3 is 14 amino acids long. Losses at the gene ends were 5 bases for V and 0 bases for J; bases not matched to a gene: 2. The CDR3 sequence is CASSIAGASYEQYF. The CDR3 nucleotides are TGTGCCAGCAGTATAGCGGGAGCCTCCTACGAGCAGTACTTC.

CDR3 DNA sequence: TGTGCCAGCAGCGCCGACAGGGTTAATCAGCCCCAGCATTTT. The encoded protein is CASSADRVNQPQHF. The chain is built from TRBV11-2 and TRBJ1-5; 7 bases agree with TRBD1. V gave up 5 bases and J gave up 4 bases; unmatched junction bases: 5. The CDR3 has 14 residues. The germline gives CDR1 SGHAT, CDR2 FQNNGV.

The CDR3 region is CASAWTGSGQPQHF. For the CDR3, the DNA is TGTGCCAGCGCCTGGACAGGATCGGGTCAGCCCCAGCATTTT. This chain links TRBV28 with TRBJ1-5, with TRBD1 identical over 7 bases. Germline CDR1 MDHEN, CDR2 SYDVKM. J gave up 6 bases and V 8 bases, and 10 bases lay outside the gene matches. The CDR3 loop spans 14 amino acids.

This clone was detected only a few times. The V gene is TRBV7-9, the J gene TRBJ2-6; 7 bases align to TRBD1. The CDR3 loop spans 19 amino acids. From germline, CDR1 is SEHNR and CDR2 FQNEAQ (reference sequence). The J segment lost 0 bases and the V segment lost 8 bases, leaving 16 bases of the junction unmatched. CDR3 sequence: CASPPRVDRFSSGANVLTF. CDR3 DNA sequence: TGTGCCAGCCCACCGAGGGTGGACAGGTTCTCCTCTGGGGCCAACGTCCTGACTTTC.

This clone occurred a few times. This chain's CDR3 is CASSSTGDIPTDTQYF. The CDR3 DNA is TGTGCCAGCAGCTCCACCGGTGATATTCCCACAGATACGCAGTATTTT. The chain uses TRBV28 and TRBJ2-3; unclear D gene. Germline V gene sequence: CDR1 MDHEN, CDR2 SYDVKM. Between the trimmed V and J ends, which lost 6 bases and 2 bases, there was a span of 18 bases. CDR3 length: 16 amino acids. Variable domain in full (rest from reference TRBV28 and TRBJ2-3): DVKVTQSSRYLVKRTGEKVFLECVQDMDHENMFWYRQDPGLGLRLIYFSYDVKMKEKGDIPEGYSVSREKKERFSLILESASTNQTSMYLCASSSTGDIPTDTQYFGPGTRLTVL.

The V and J genes are TRBV7-9 and TRBJ2-1; 7 nucleotides match TRBD2. The CDR3 contains 16 residues. J lost 6 bases, V lost 7 bases, and 15 bases had no gene match. Germline CDR1 SEHNR, CDR2 FQNEAQ (reference sequence). The CDR3 coding sequence is TGTGCCAGCACCTCTTCGGGGGAGGGGCCAACCAATGAGCAGTTCTTC. Its translation is CASTSSGEGPTNEQFF.

J is TRBJ2-7 and V is TRBV5-4, with TRBD2 as a possible D gene (5 bases). The CDR3 extends over 15 amino acids. The V gene lost 4 bases and the J gene lost 9 bases, with 23 bases spanning the gap. Germline lookup yields CDR1 SGHNT and CDR2 YYREEE (reference sequence). The DNA of the CDR3 is TGTGCCAGCAGCGAAACGTCGGGGAATTCCCCCCTGCAGTACTTC. Its translation: CASSETSGNSPLQYF.

The V call is TRBV6-4, the J call TRBJ1-1; TRBD1 aligns across 8 bases. V lost 9 bases to trimming and J lost 3 bases; unmatched junction nucleotides: 0. Germline-derived CDR1 and CDR2 are MRHNA and SNTAGT. The CDR3 has 11 residues. The CDR3 loop reads CARQGDTEAFF. DNA of the CDR3: TGTGCCAGACAGGGGGACACTGAAGCTTTCTTT.

The CDR3 loop reads CASSFETGVLEAFF. CDR3 nucleotide sequence: TGTGCCAGCAGCTTTGAGACAGGGGTACTTGAAGCTTTCTTT. The gene calls are TRBV5-8 and TRBJ1-1, with TRBD1 matching 8 bases. The CDR3 runs to 14 residues. V dropped 2 bases and J dropped 7; count of bases not matched to a gene: 7. Germline CDR1 reads SGHTS; CDR2 reads YDEGEE.

V gene TRBV5-1 combines with J gene TRBJ1-4; D is unclear. V gave up 0 bases and J gave up 0 bases, with 9 bases separating them. Germline values: CDR1 SGHRS, CDR2 YFSETQ. This CDR3 spans 16 amino acids. This CDR3 reads CASSLESSATNEKLFF. CDR3 in DNA: TGCGCCAGCAGCTTGGAGAGCAGCGCAACTAATGAAAAACTGTTTTTT. The full variable domain, its missing parts supplied by reference TRBV5-1 and TRBJ1-4, is KAGVTQTPRYLIKTRGQQVTLSCSPISGHRSVSWYQQTPGQGLQFLFEYFSETQRNKGNFPGRFSGRQFSNSRSEMNVSTLELGDSALYLCASSLESSATNEKLFFGSGTQLSVL.

This clone was recorded a few times. This rearrangement joins TRBV19 to TRBJ1-3; tentatively, D is TRBD1 (5 bases). The V and J ends lost 7 bases and 4 bases respectively, with 8 bases between them. The germline V gene encodes CDR1 LNHDA and CDR2 SQIVND (reference sequence). The length of the CDR3 is 12 residues. CDR3 bases: TGTGCCAGTAAGGGGCCCGGAAACACCATATATTTT. It yields the protein CASKGPGNTIYF.

The chain has TRBV4-3 and TRBJ2-1, with 8 bases fitting TRBD2. This CDR3 comprises 16 residues. Trimming took 0 bases from V and 8 from J; bases not matched to a gene: 9. The germline gives CDR1 LGHNA, CDR2 YSLEER. In nucleotides, the CDR3 is TGCGCCAGCAGCCAAGACCTCGGGAGGGCCGGCCATGAGCAGTTCTTC. Its protein is CASSQDLGRAGHEQFF.